The TCR beta chain under discussion was sequenced for a study of T cells in Graves' hyperthyroidism and ophthalmopathy. There are many counts of this clonotype. Amplified TCR beta CDR3 regions came from RNA transcripts. An initial round of RT-PCR targeting the TCR CDR3 relied on the HTBI primer set. TCRdb reprocessed the multiplex PCR reads via MiXCR and lists one record per CDR3 protein. The sample gives about 420,000 distinct CDR3 sequences, about a sixth of which show up once; approximately 14% is in the top ten. Hyperthyroidism of Graves' type that showed no ophthalmopathy progression within 18 months was stable. Germline-derived CDR1 and CDR2 are LGHDT and YNNKEL (reference sequence). V was shortened by 4 bases and J by 8 bases, with 10 bases between the two germline ends. This CDR3 has 12 residues.

The origin of this receptor is a woman younger than 35 with Graves' hyperthyroidism. V gene TRBV3-1 combines with J gene TRBJ2-3; perhaps D is TRBD1 or TRBD2 (7 bases each). Sequencing was performed on blood. The chain's CDR3 is CASSPGGGTQYF. The CDR3 coding sequence is TGTGCCAGCAGCCCAGGGGGGGGTACGCAGTATTTT.